This TCR beta chain is from a study of CD8 T cells in ankylosing spondylitis. Points from the study as a whole: In ankylosing spondylitis patients, matched synovial fluid reportedly showed significant enrichment of disease-linked clones. Ankylosing spondylitis blood appeared to carry a characteristic TCR beta motif of several highly homologous variants.

TCRdb itself ran the 5' RACE reads through MiXCR, one entry per CDR3 protein. The table includes 670,000 or so distinct CDR3 sequences, around 20% detected once. A note on this clonotype: The antigen is unknown.

Trimming shortened V by 2 bases and J by 8 bases, and 3 bases separated the two germline ends. CDR3 size: 11 residues. The sequenced sample consisted of blood, either unsorted or a sorted T cell fraction (not recorded which). V usage is TRBV12-3 or TRBV12-4 and J usage is TRBJ1-4, with unresolved D. The receptor comes from a male donor with ankylosing spondylitis. Here the CDR3 DNA reads TGTGCCAGCAGTTTACAGGAAAAACTGTTTTTT. Its translation: CASSLQEKLFF.